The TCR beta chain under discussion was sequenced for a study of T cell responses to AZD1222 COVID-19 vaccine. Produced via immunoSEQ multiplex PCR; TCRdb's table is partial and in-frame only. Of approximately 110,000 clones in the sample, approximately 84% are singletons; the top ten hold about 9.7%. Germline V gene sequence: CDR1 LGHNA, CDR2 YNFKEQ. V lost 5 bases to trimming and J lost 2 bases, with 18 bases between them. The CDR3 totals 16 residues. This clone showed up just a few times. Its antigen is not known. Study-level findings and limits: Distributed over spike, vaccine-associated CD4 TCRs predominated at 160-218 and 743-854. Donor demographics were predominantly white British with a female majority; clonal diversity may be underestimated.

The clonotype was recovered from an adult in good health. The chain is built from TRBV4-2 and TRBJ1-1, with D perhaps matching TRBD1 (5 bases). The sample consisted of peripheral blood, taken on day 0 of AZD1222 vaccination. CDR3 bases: TGTGCCAGCAGCGTATCACCGGGGGGTGGCAACACTGAAGCTTTCTTT. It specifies CASSVSPGGGNTEAFF.